This is a list of T cell receptor beta chains from one sample in a study of T-cell reconstitution after alpha-beta-depleted transplantation in children. TCRdb used MiXCR to reprocess the PCR reads, holding one entry per CDR3 protein. The sample yields around 200,000 distinct CDR3 sequences, 8.4% seen once. The material was PBMCs, mostly from graft donor cells, obtained 360 days after TCRalphabeta/CD19-depleted stem cell transplant. The receptors originated from a male patient aged 2 to 9 who had a stem cell transplant for acute myeloid leukemia, so the T cells may come from the graft donor. CDR3s include the opening cysteine and the closing phenylalanine or tryptophan. Fields, in order: D gene, J gene, V gene, clone size, CDR3 protein, CDR3 DNA. D genes are given only for firm matches. Rows give clone size only sometimes, using once, few, many, or a class for an expanded clone.

D gene: NA; J gene: TRBJ2-2; V gene: TRBV7-6; clone size: NA; CDR3 protein: CASSHQTPLPNTGELFF; CDR3 DNA: TGTGCCAGCAGCCACCAGACCCCCCTCCCGAACACCGGGGAGCTGTTTTTT
D gene: NA; J gene: TRBJ2-1; V gene: TRBV5-1; clone size: few; CDR3 protein: CASSLRGPPYNEQFF; CDR3 DNA: TGCGCCAGCAGCTTGAGAGGGCCCCCCTACAATGAGCAGTTCTTC
D gene: NA; J gene: TRBJ2-7; V gene: TRBV10-3; clone size: NA; CDR3 protein: CAIRARLWGPGLARYEQYF; CDR3 DNA: TGTGCCATCAGGGCCCGATTGTGGGGGCCGGGTCTAGCTAGGTACGAGCAGTACTTC
D gene: NA; J gene: TRBJ1-1; V gene: TRBV5-1; clone size: NA; CDR3 protein: CASTLSRDRNTEAFF; CDR3 DNA: TGCGCCAGCACCCTATCGAGGGACCGGAACACTGAAGCTTTCTTT
D gene: TRBD1; J gene: TRBJ2-2; V gene: TRBV29-1; clone size: many; CDR3 protein: CSVRTGYTGELFF; CDR3 DNA: TGCAGCGTAAGGACAGGGTACACCGGGGAGCTGTTTTTT
D gene: NA; J gene: TRBJ2-3; V gene: TRBV18; clone size: NA; CDR3 protein: CASSPLQSTDTQYF; CDR3 DNA: TGTGCCAGCTCACCTTTGCAGAGCACAGATACGCAGTATTTT
D gene: NA; J gene: TRBJ2-2; V gene: TRBV10-3; clone size: many; CDR3 protein: CAISGVHTGELFF; CDR3 DNA: TGTGCCATCAGTGGAGTTCACACCGGGGAGCTGTTTTTT
D gene: TRBD1; J gene: TRBJ1-1; V gene: TRBV7-2; clone size: few; CDR3 protein: CASSALGQGNTEAFF; CDR3 DNA: TGTGCCAGCAGCGCCCTCGGACAGGGAAACACTGAAGCTTTCTTT
D gene: NA; J gene: TRBJ1-5; V gene: TRBV12-3/TRBV12-4; clone size: NA; CDR3 protein: CASSFKGALNQPQHF; CDR3 DNA: TGTGCCAGCAGTTTCAAAGGGGCGCTCAATCAGCCCCAGCATTTT
D gene: TRBD2; J gene: TRBJ2-7; V gene: TRBV12-3/TRBV12-4; clone size: many; CDR3 protein: CASSLLGAGEEYF; CDR3 DNA: TGTGCCAGCAGTCTCCTCGGGGCGGGAGAGGAGTACTTC
D gene: TRBD1; J gene: TRBJ1-4; V gene: TRBV29-1; clone size: NA; CDR3 protein: CSVTRGTGEKLFF; CDR3 DNA: TGCAGCGTGACCAGGGGGACGGGTGAAAAACTGTTTTTT